A single sample is the source of the 2 T cell receptor beta chains below, sequenced in a study of Tregs in tolerant kidney transplant recipients. Assay used: immunoSEQ multiplex PCR; TCRdb lists only in-frame clones, some missing. The sample lists approximately 90,000 clones, around nine tenths occurring once. The source material was CD8+ T cells from blood. Receptors were obtained from a human donor in good health.

The chain couples TRBV15 to TRBJ1-2; 7 bases map to TRBD1. Germline V gene sequence: CDR1 LNHNV, CDR2 YYDKDF (reference sequence). The CDR3 spans 16 residues. J gave up 2 bases and V 4 bases, and 10 bases lay outside the gene matches. In nucleotides, the CDR3 is TGTGCCACCAGCACCCAAGACAGGGTCAGAAACTATGGCTACACCTTC. Protein: CATSTQDRVRNYGYTF.

This sequence joins TRBV6-1 and TRBJ1-2; 11 bases match TRBD1. The germline gives CDR1 MNHNS, CDR2 SASEGT. Trimming took 7 bases from V and 3 from J; bases not matched to a gene: 4. The length of the CDR3 is 14 residues. CDR3 coding DNA: TGTGCCAGCAAGTGGACAGGGGGCGACTATGGCTACACCTTC. Protein sequence: CASKWTGGDYGYTF.